This passage covers 4 T cell receptor beta chains from one sample sequenced in a study of T cells in Graves' hyperthyroidism and ophthalmopathy (dated by TCRdb to about 2019). The library was produced with multiplex PCR. The data were produced on an Illumina HiSeq 2000. TCR beta CDR3 regions were amplified from RNA transcripts. The TCR CDR3 was subjected to a first round of RT-PCR using the HTBI primer set and the Qiagen OneStep RT-PCR kit. TCRdb trimmed public reads at Q25 via fastp, called clones via MiXCR and kept in-frame beta chains. CDR3 protein sequences are deduplicated, and each keeps its most common genes and DNA. A total of 650,000 to 800,000 distinct CDR3 sequences appear in this sample, over 40% of them only once. The ten most abundant clones make up about 7.7% of the sample. Material: peripheral blood or thyroid tissue (not recorded which). The receptors here all came from an adult man with Graves' disease, either hyperthyroidism or ophthalmopathy (not recorded which).

The rearrangement links TRBV20-1 to TRBJ2-5, with D possibly matching TRBD1 (6 bases). The V and J ends lost 4 bases and 5 bases respectively, with 11 bases between them. The CDR3 is 12 residues long. Germline V gene lookup returns CDR1 DFQATT and CDR2 SNEGSKA (reference sequence). The CDR3 reads CSAMVRGETQYF. The CDR3 region has the DNA TGCAGTGCTATGGTCAGGGGTGAGACCCAGTACTTC.

This clonotype was observed many times. The chain has TRBV11-2 and TRBJ1-3; perhaps TRBD1 as D (5 bases). CDR1 is SGHAT, CDR2 FQNNGV, per germline. The CDR3 extends over 14 amino acids. The V end was cut by 6 bases, the J end by 4 bases, with 13 bases between. CDR3 DNA: TGTGCCAGCAGACGAGCAGGGTCGGGAAACACCATATATTTT. Its protein product is CASRRAGSGNTIYF.

The chain couples TRBV9 to TRBJ1-6; D call uncertain. Per germline, CDR1 SGDLS and CDR2 YYNGEE. Between the trimmed V and J ends, which lost 6 bases and 10 bases, there was a span of 20 bases. The length of the CDR3 is 15 residues. The CDR3 protein is CASTGGGGFRSPLHF. CDR3 in DNA: TGTGCCAGCACCGGAGGAGGCGGGTTCAGATCACCCCTCCACTTT.

This clonotype was seen more than once but under ten times. The chain links TRBV29-1 to TRBJ1-4; D is possibly TRBD1 (6 bases). The germline CDR1 and CDR2 sequences are SQVTM and ANQGSEA. The CDR3 extends over 12 amino acids. Trimming removed 7 bases from V and 6 bases from J, with 12 bases in between. The CDR3 is CSGEQGYEKLFF. CDR3 DNA: TGCAGCGGGGAACAGGGATATGAAAAACTGTTTTTT. The full variable domain, in which reference TRBV29-1 and TRBJ1-4 provide the parts outside the CDR3, is SAVISQKPSRDICQRGTSLTIQCQVDSQVTMMFWYRQQPGQSLTLIATANQGSEATYESGFVIDKFPISRPNLTFSTLTVSNMSPEDSSIYLCSGEQGYEKLFFGSGTQLSVL.